This T cell receptor (beta chain) derives from a study of CD8+ T cells in alopecia areata. The treatment is: oral pan-JAK inhibitor, 5-10 mg twice daily. Looked up from germline, CDR1 is SQVTM and CDR2 is ANQGSEA. Deletions cut 5 bases from V and 2 bases from J, with 9 bases between. This CDR3 comprises 12 residues. Following extraction, RNA underwent reverse transcription to cDNA, which served as the sequencing template. The assay was immunoSEQ multiplex PCR, and TCRdb's table has in-frame clones only and misses some. The table records fewer than 250,000 clones, roughly two fifths of them present only once. This clone has just a few counts.

This TCR was recovered from a human donor with alopecia areata. The source material was CD4+ T cells sorted from blood, sampled between weeks 30 and 35, from a patient treated with tofacitinib. This chain joins TRBV29-1 and TRBJ2-5; no definite D call. The CDR3 nucleotides are TGCAGCGTTTTCTCCCCACAAGAGACCCAGTACTTC. Its protein is CSVFSPQETQYF.